Below, 25 T cell receptor beta chains from the same sample are listed, as sequenced in a study of TIL therapy for anti-PD-1-resistant metastatic lung cancer. Time point reported: pre-treatment sample, taken before nivolumab and TIL therapy. This was the immunoSEQ v3 assay. Clones were sequenced by immunoSEQ multiplex PCR, and TCRdb holds only the in-frame ones, with some missing. The table lists 40,000 to 55,000 clones, 65% to 80% of them singletons. Sequencing used blood, obtained at baseline. These receptors all come from a woman aged 30 to 85 with non-small cell lung cancer.

The chain's CDR3 is CASSQGTSSAEQYF. The CDR3 coding sequence is TGTGCCAGTAGTCAAGGGACTAGCTCAGCCGAGCAGTACTTC. The chain combines TRBV19 with TRBJ2-7, with 9 bases aligning to TRBD2. The CDR3 extends over 14 amino acids. Germline loops: CDR1 LNHDA, CDR2 SQIVND (reference sequence). Unmatched junction bases numbered 8, after V lost 5 bases and J lost 6 bases.

V and J are TRBV4-3 and TRBJ1-4; no clear D. Germline CDR1 and CDR2: LGHNA and YSLEER. This CDR3 is 15 amino acids long. The V end lost 0 bases, the J end lost 7 bases, and 12 bases lay between the germline ends. CDR3 DNA sequence: TGCGCCAGCAGCCAAGAAAGGGTTGGGAGTGAAAAACTGTTTTTT. Protein: CASSQERVGSEKLFF.

The rearrangement uses TRBV18 and TRBJ1-1, with 9 bases matching TRBD1. CDR1 and CDR2 (germline): KGHSH, LQKENI. V lost 2 bases, J lost 1 base, and 8 bases stayed unmatched. The CDR3 runs 17 residues. CDR3 protein: CASSPFPTGGENTEAFF. The CDR3 DNA sequence: TGTGCCAGCTCACCATTCCCAACAGGGGGCGAGAACACTGAAGCTTTCTTT.

This clone occurred a few times. The chain couples TRBV2 to TRBJ1-2, with 8 nucleotides matching TRBD1. The CDR3 extends over 14 amino acids. V gave up 3 bases and J gave up 7 bases; unmatched junction bases: 7. In germline, CDR1 is SNHLY, CDR2 FYNNEI. DNA for the CDR3: TGTGCCAGCAGTGATGGACAGGGTCGAATTGGCTACACCTTC. Translation: CASSDGQGRIGYTF. The full variable domain, its missing parts supplied by reference TRBV2 and TRBJ1-2, is EPEVTQTPSHQVTQMGQEVILRCVPISNHLYFYWYRQILGQKVEFLVSFYNNEISEKSEIFDDQFSVERPDGSNFTLKIRSTKLEDSAMYFCASSDGQGRIGYTFGSGTRLTVV.

This chain joins TRBV18 and TRBJ2-5; 7 bases are a match to TRBD1. The CDR3 length is 14 residues. The trim removed 8 bases at V and 3 bases at J, leaving 9 bases unmatched. Germline V gene lookup returns CDR1 KGHSH and CDR2 LQKENI. CDR3 region: CASRRGTAKETQYF. CDR3 nucleotide sequence: TGTGCCAGCCGACGTGGGACAGCCAAAGAGACCCAGTACTTC. The whole variable domain, filled in from reference TRBV18 and TRBJ2-5, reads NAGVMQNPRHLVRRRGQEARLRCSPMKGHSHVYWYRQLPEEGLKFMVYLQKENIIDESGMPKERFSAEFPKEGPSILRIQQVVRGDSAAYFCASRRGTAKETQYFGPGTRLLVL.

The chain carries TRBV6-5 and TRBJ2-2, with TRBD1 matching 7 bases. This CDR3 comprises 15 residues. The trim removed 6 bases at V and 2 bases at J, leaving 6 bases unmatched. Germline V lookup: CDR1 MNHEY, CDR2 SVGAGI. The CDR3 DNA reads as TGTGCCAGCAGGTTTGGACAGGTCAACACCGGGGAGCTGTTTTTT. Its protein product is CASRFGQVNTGELFF.

The chain is built from TRBV18 and TRBJ2-1; D not resolved. The germline V and J ends were trimmed by 0 bases and 9 bases, with 18 bases remaining between them. Germline V gives CDR1 KGHSH, CDR2 LQKENI. This CDR3 region has 16 residues. The CDR3 here is CASSPPGRAKNVEQFF. The DNA for the CDR3 is TGTGCCAGCTCACCACCGGGTAGGGCTAAGAATGTTGAGCAGTTCTTC.

The chain uses TRBV29-1 and TRBJ1-1; TRBD1 might be the D (6 bases). Germline values: CDR1 SQVTM, CDR2 ANQGSEA. Trimming took 7 bases from V and 1 from J, leaving 13 bases between them. The CDR3 is 13 amino acids. CDR3 nucleotides: TGCAGCGCTGAGGCACAGGGGAACACTGAAGCTTTCTTT. Translating gives CSAEAQGNTEAFF.

This chain uses TRBV7-9 with TRBJ1-4; 8 bases align to TRBD1. CDR1 SEHNR and CDR2 FQNEAQ come from the germline V gene (reference sequence). This CDR3 has 14 residues. Trimming cost V 6 bases and J 5 bases; bases outside gene matches: 5. CDR3 nucleotide sequence: TGTGCCAGCAGAATGGGGACAGGAAATGAAAAACTGTTTTTT. This codes for CASRMGTGNEKLFF.

V and J are TRBV20-1 and TRBJ2-5; TRBD2 is a possible D gene (5 bases). This CDR3 comprises 11 residues. The V gene's germline CDR1 is DFQATT and CDR2 SNEGSKA (reference sequence). Trimming took off 4 bases at V and 4 bases at J, with 7 bases between the two ends. The CDR3: CSAIGGETQYF. The CDR3 DNA sequence: TGCAGTGCTATCGGAGGAGAGACCCAGTACTTC.

This clone was picked up a small number of times. The chain recombines TRBV7-2 with TRBJ1-2; D call uncertain. Germline V CDR1 and CDR2: SGHTA, FQGNSA. Trimming shortened V by 1 base and J by 4 bases, and 10 bases separated the two germline ends. The CDR3 has 14 residues. In DNA, the CDR3 is TGTGCCAGCAGCTTAGGGAGGGATCGCTATGGCTACACCTTC. Protein product: CASSLGRDRYGYTF. Full variable domain (remainder filled in from reference TRBV7-2 and TRBJ1-2): GAGVSQSPSNKVTEKGKDVELRCDPISGHTALYWYRQSLGQGLEFLIYFQGNSAPDKSGLPSDRFSAERTGGSVSTLTIQRTQQEDSAVYLCASSLGRDRYGYTFGSGTRLTVV.

The chain combines TRBV5-6 with TRBJ2-5; D may be TRBD1 (6 bases). The germline V gene has CDR1 SGHDT and CDR2 YYEEEE. V was pared by 0 bases and J by 5 bases, with 11 bases between. The CDR3 sequence is 14 residues long. The CDR3: CASSLEQGRETQYF. In DNA form, the CDR3 reads TGTGCCAGCAGCTTGGAACAGGGCCGGGAGACCCAGTACTTC.

This rearrangement joins TRBV5-1 to TRBJ1-1; the D is unclear. Germline V CDR1 and CDR2: SGHRS, YFSETQ. The CDR3 totals 13 residues. The germline V and J ends were trimmed by 4 bases and 1 base, with 8 bases remaining between them. The CDR3: CASSPQSNTEAFF. The CDR3 coding sequence is TGCGCCAGCAGCCCTCAATCGAACACTGAAGCTTTCTTT.

The chain has TRBV19 and TRBJ2-1, with D perhaps TRBD1 (5 bases). Germline V lookup: CDR1 LNHDA, CDR2 SQIVND (reference sequence). The germline V and J ends were trimmed by 2 bases and 0 bases, with 11 bases remaining between them. This CDR3 comprises 16 residues. The CDR3, as DNA: TGTGCCAGTAGTATACGGACACCCCGCTCCTACAATGAGCAGTTCTTC. Its translation is CASSIRTPRSYNEQFF. The full variable domain, completed using reference TRBV19 and TRBJ2-1, is DGGITQSPKYLFRKEGQNVTLSCEQNLNHDAMYWYRQDPGQGLRLIYYSQIVNDFQKGDIAEGYSVSREKKESFPLTVTSAQKNPTAFYLCASSIRTPRSYNEQFFGPGTRLTVL.

The chain joins TRBV7-2 to TRBJ2-1; 8 positions agree with TRBD1. J lost 4 bases, V lost 5 bases, and 7 bases had no gene match. CDR3 length: 15 amino acids. CDR1 is SGHTA and CDR2 is FQGNSA in the germline V gene. The CDR3 DNA reads as TGTGCCAGCAGCAGAGGACAGGGCGGGTACAATGAGCAGTTCTTC. The encoded protein is CASSRGQGGYNEQFF.

This clone has only a few counts. The chain employs TRBV19 and TRBJ2-6; D is uncertain. Germline-derived CDR1 and CDR2 are LNHDA and SQIVND (reference sequence). CDR3 length: 15 residues. Between the trimmed V and J ends, which lost 5 bases and 1 base, there was a span of 9 bases. The CDR3 reads CASSVFVSGANVLTF. The CDR3 region has the DNA TGTGCCAGTAGTGTCTTCGTATCTGGGGCCAACGTCCTGACTTTC.

V is TRBV4-1 and J is TRBJ2-7; D not certain. Between the trimmed V and J ends, which lost 5 bases and 6 bases, there was a span of 11 bases. The CDR3 has 12 residues. From germline, CDR1 is MGHRA and CDR2 YSYEKL. The CDR3 nucleotides are TGCGCCAGCAGCTTCATTTACAGCGAGCAGTACTTC. This codes for CASSFIYSEQYF.

The chain has TRBV5-6 and TRBJ1-4, with D unclear. This CDR3 has 14 amino acids. The germline V and J ends were trimmed by 3 bases and 8 bases, with 14 bases remaining between them. Germline V CDR1 and CDR2: SGHDT, YYEEEE. For the CDR3, the DNA is TGTGCCAGCAGCTACGACACCCGATCCGAAAAACTGTTTTTT. Translation gives CASSYDTRSEKLFF.

This sequence joins TRBV5-1 and TRBJ2-3, with D unresolved. This CDR3 comprises 14 residues. Trimming shortened V by 1 base and J by 4 bases, and 10 bases separated the two germline ends. Germline V gene lookup returns CDR1 SGHRS and CDR2 YFSETQ. The CDR3 region has the DNA TGCGCCAGCAGCTTGAACGCGGCTGCAGATACGCAGTATTTT. Translated: CASSLNAAADTQYF.

The chain uses TRBV5-6 and TRBJ1-1; 9 bases match TRBD1. The CDR3 contains 14 residues. Unmatched junction bases numbered 2, after V lost 5 bases and J lost 0 bases. Germline CDR1 is SGHDT and CDR2 is YYEEEE. CDR3 coding DNA: TGTGCCAGCAGTGACAGGGGGTTGAACACTGAAGCTTTCTTT. Encoded protein: CASSDRGLNTEAFF.

The genes are TRBV28 and TRBJ2-7, with D possibly being TRBD1 (5 bases). The V end lost 3 bases, the J end lost 2 bases, and 8 bases lay between the germline ends. Germline V lookup: CDR1 MDHEN, CDR2 SYDVKM. The CDR3 sequence is 13 residues long. The CDR3, as DNA: TGTGCCAGCAGTTTGGACACTCCCTACGAGCAGTACTTC. It encodes CASSLDTPYEQYF.

In this sample, this clone turned up once. The rearrangement links TRBV2 to TRBJ1-1; D unclear. Trimming removed 3 bases at V and 7 bases at J, with 21 bases between. This CDR3 is 16 amino acids long. CDR1 is SNHLY and CDR2 is FYNNEI in the germline V gene. The CDR3 nucleotides read TGTGCCAGCAGTGATCTTCGGGCCAACAACGTCGGTGAAGCTTTCTTT. Translated: CASSDLRANNVGEAFF. Drawing the rest from reference TRBV2 and TRBJ1-1, the complete variable domain is EPEVTQTPSHQVTQMGQEVILRCVPISNHLYFYWYRQILGQKVEFLVSFYNNEISEKSEIFDDQFSVERPDGSNFTLKIRSTKLEDSAMYFCASSDLRANNVGEAFFGQGTRLTVV.

The V gene is TRBV7-8, the J gene TRBJ1-1; D possibly corresponds to TRBD1 (5 bases). Germline CDR1 reads SGHVS; CDR2 reads FQNEAQ. Trimming removed 4 bases at V and 5 bases at J, with 8 bases between. The CDR3 spans 12 residues. This CDR3 is CASSWGGTEAFF. DNA for the CDR3: TGTGCCAGCAGCTGGGGGGGGACTGAAGCTTTCTTT.

V and J are TRBV2 and TRBJ2-2; 9 bases are a match to TRBD1. The CDR3 extends over 13 amino acids. V gave up 10 bases and J gave up 4 bases; unmatched junction bases: 4. The germline gives CDR1 SNHLY, CDR2 FYNNEI. CDR3 protein: CAKDRGGTGELFF. In DNA, the CDR3 is TGTGCCAAGGACAGGGGTGGCACCGGGGAGCTGTTTTTT.

The V gene is TRBV28, the J gene TRBJ1-3, with 9 bases fitting TRBD1. The V segment lost 6 bases and the J segment 15 bases; nucleotides outside the gene matches: 15. Germline V gene lookup returns CDR1 MDHEN and CDR2 SYDVKM. The CDR3 spans 14 residues. CDR3 sequence reads: CASSPGQGTVSGYF. CDR3 DNA: TGTGCCAGCAGCCCGGGACAGGGAACGGTTAGCGGATATTTT.